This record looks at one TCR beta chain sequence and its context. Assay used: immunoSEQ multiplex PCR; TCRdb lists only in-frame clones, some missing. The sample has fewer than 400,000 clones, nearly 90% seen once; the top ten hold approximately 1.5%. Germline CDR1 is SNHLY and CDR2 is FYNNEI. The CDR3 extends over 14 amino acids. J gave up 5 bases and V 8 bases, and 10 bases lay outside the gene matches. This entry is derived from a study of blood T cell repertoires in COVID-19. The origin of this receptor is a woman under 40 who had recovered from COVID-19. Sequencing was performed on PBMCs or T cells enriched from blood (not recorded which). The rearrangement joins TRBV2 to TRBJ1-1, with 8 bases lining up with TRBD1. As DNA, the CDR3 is TGTGCCAGCCTCAGGGGGCGGGTCGGGACTGAAGCTTTCTTT. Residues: CASLRGRVGTEAFF. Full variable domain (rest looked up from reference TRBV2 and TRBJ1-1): EPEVTQTPSHQVTQMGQEVILRCVPISNHLYFYWYRQILGQKVEFLVSFYNNEISEKSEIFDDQFSVERPDGSNFTLKIRSTKLEDSAMYFCASLRGRVGTEAFFGQGTRLTVV.